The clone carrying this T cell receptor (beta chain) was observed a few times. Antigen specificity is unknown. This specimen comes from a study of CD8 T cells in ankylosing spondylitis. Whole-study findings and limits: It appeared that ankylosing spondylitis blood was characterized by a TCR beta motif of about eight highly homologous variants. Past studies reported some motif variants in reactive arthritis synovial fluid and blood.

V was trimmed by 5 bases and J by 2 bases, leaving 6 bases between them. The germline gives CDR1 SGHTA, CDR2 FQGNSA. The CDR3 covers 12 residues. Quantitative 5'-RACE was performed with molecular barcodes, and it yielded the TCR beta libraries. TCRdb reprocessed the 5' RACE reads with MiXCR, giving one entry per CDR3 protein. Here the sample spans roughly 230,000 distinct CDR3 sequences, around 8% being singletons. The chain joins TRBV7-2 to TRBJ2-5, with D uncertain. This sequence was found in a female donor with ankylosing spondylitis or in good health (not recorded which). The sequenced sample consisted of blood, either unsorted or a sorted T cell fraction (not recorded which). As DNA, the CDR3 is TGTGCCAGCAGCACAAATCAAGAGACCCAGTACTTC. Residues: CASSTNQETQYF.